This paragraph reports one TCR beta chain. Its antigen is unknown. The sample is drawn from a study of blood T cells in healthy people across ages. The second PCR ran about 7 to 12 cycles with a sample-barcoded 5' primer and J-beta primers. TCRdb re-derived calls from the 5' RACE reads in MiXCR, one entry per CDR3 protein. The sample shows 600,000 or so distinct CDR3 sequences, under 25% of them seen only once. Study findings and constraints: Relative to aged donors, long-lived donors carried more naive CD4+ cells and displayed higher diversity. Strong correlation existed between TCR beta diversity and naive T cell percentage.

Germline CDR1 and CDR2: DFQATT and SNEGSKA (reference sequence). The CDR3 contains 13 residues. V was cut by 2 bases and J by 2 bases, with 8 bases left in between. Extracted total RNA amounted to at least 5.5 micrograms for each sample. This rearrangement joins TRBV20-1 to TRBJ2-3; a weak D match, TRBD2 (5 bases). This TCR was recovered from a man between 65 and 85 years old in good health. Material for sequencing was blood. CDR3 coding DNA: TGCAGTGCTAGACGGGGTTCCACAGATACGCAGTATTTT. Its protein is CSARRGSTDTQYF.